The rows below give T cell receptor beta chains drawn from one sample of a study of T cell responses to AZD1222 COVID-19 vaccine. Generated by immunoSEQ multiplex PCR, the TCRdb table keeps only in-frame clones and is missing some. The sample holds 110,000 or so clones, 88% seen once. The material sequenced was peripheral blood, taken on day 0 of MenACWY control vaccination. These receptors all come from an adult in good health. Both conserved end residues are part of each CDR3. Each record gives: V gene, J gene, CDR3 protein.

TRBV27	TRBJ1-5	CASSLGLTAGTGDQPQHF
TRBV28	TRBJ2-7	CATARGQGGYF
TRBV6-5	TRBJ1-4	CASSYQLGPNEKLFF
TRBV4-1	TRBJ1-1	CASSQFVIGTEAFF
TRBV28	TRBJ2-1	CASSVTSGGEQFF
TRBV30	TRBJ1-4	CAWTHLLGEKLFF
TRBV29-1	TRBJ2-5	CSVEETPKETQYF
TRBV28	TRBJ1-1	CASTAVRNTEAFF
TRBV4-2	TRBJ2-5	CASSQDLQRGGRTQYF
TRBV4-1	TRBJ2-6	CASSVIHREANVLTF
TRBV5-1	TRBJ1-4	CASSPGESTNEKLFF
TRBV2	TRBJ1-5	CASSEEGWDNQPQHF
TRBV5-1	TRBJ1-1	CASSPQNRNTEAFF
TRBV9	TRBJ1-6	CASSVGVGGTGGSPLHF
TRBV20-1	TRBJ2-5	CSASFGEETQYF
TRBV7-2	TRBJ1-5	CASSLVNVGDQPQHF
TRBV3-1/TRBV3-2	TRBJ1-1	CASSPKPNTEAFF
TRBV3-1/TRBV3-2	TRBJ2-3	CASSQFQDTQYF
TRBV7-2	TRBJ1-1	CASSLGAAATEAFF
TRBV29-1	TRBJ1-4	CSGAGGTSEKLFF
TRBV6-1	TRBJ1-2	CASSEEYSGYTF
TRBV6-1	TRBJ2-7	CASSEGSGRSTYEQYF
TRBV19	TRBJ1-4	CATSTDWNEKLFF
TRBV6-5	TRBJ2-7	CASSYSDWSSYEQYF
TRBV7-9	TRBJ2-7	CASSDQVRRGSYEQYF
TRBV2	TRBJ1-2	CASSPDFGSNYGYTF
TRBV18	TRBJ2-7	CASSPGLQTYEQYF
TRBV4-1	TRBJ1-1	CASSQTGQNTEAFF
TRBV27	TRBJ2-1	CASSSRGTYNEQFF
TRBV11-2	TRBJ1-1	CASDGGATTEAFF
TRBV7-3	TRBJ2-1	CASSLSANEQFF
TRBV19	TRBJ2-7	CASRRSRDSYEQYF
TRBV28	TRBJ2-7	CASSPPGGRRHEQYF
TRBV3-1/TRBV3-2	TRBJ2-3	CASSHGGSGDTQYF
TRBV29-1	TRBJ2-7	CSVGTGREQYF
TRBV2	TRBJ2-1	CASSTTPDHNEQFF
TRBV20-1	TRBJ1-1	CSAIRDTEAFF
TRBV30	TRBJ2-7	CAYLLTGGPYEQYF
TRBV4-2	TRBJ1-1	CASSQDRTGRGLNTEAFF
TRBV25-1	TRBJ1-4	CASSERTGVATNEKLFF